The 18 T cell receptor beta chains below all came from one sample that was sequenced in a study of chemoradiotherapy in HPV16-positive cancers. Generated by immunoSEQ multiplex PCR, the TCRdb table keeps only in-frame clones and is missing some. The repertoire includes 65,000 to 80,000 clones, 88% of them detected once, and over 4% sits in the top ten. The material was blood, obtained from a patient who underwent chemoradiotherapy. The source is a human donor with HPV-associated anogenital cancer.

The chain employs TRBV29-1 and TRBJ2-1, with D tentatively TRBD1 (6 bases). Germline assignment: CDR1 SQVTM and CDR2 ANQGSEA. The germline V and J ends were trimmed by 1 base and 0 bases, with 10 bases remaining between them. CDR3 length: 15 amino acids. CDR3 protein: CSVEGTGTSYNEQFF. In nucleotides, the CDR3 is TGCAGCGTTGAAGGTACAGGGACCTCCTACAATGAGCAGTTCTTC.

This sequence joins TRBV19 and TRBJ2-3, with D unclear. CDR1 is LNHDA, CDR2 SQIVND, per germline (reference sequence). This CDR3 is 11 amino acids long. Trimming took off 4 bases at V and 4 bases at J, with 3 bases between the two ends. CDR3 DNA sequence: TGTGCCAGTAGTACTCCAGATACGCAGTATTTT. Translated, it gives CASSTPDTQYF.

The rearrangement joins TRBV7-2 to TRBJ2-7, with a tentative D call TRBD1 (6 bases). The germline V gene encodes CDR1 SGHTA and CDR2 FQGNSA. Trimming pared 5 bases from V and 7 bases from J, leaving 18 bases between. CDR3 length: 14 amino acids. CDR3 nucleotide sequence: TGTGCCAGCAGCCACCCGGGACAAATCAGGGAGCAGTACTTC. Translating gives CASSHPGQIREQYF.

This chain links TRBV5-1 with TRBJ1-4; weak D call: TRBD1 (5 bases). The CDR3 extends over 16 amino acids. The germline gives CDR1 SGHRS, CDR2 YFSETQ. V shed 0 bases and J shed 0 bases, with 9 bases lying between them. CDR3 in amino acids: CASSLAAGPTNEKLFF. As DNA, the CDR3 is TGCGCCAGCAGCTTGGCCGCGGGACCAACTAATGAAAAACTGTTTTTT.

The CDR3 nucleotides read TGTGCCACCGGGGACAGGGAAACCTATGGCTACACCTTC. Protein: CATGDRETYGYTF. The rearrangement uses TRBV27 and TRBJ1-2; TRBD1 matches 9 bases. The V segment lost 10 bases and the J segment 4 bases; nucleotides outside the gene matches: 7. This CDR3 region has 13 residues. Germline CDR1 reads MNHEY; CDR2 reads SMNVEV (reference sequence).

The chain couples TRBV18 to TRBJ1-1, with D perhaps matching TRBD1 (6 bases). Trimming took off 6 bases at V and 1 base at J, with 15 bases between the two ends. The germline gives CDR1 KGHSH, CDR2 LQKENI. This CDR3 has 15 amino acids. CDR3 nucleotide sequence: TGTGCCAGCTCCCAAAACAGGGTGGAGAACACTGAAGCTTTCTTT. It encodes CASSQNRVENTEAFF. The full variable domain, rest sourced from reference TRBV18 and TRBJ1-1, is NAGVMQNPRHLVRRRGQEARLRCSPMKGHSHVYWYRQLPEEGLKFMVYLQKENIIDESGMPKERFSAEFPKEGPSILRIQQVVRGDSAAYFCASSQNRVENTEAFFGQGTRLTVV.

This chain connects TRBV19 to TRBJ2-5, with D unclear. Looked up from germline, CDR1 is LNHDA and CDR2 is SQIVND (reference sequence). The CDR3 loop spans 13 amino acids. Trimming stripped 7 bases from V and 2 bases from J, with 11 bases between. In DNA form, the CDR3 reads TGTGCCAGTATAGGGCAGGAGCAAGAGACCCAGTACTTC. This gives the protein CASIGQEQETQYF.

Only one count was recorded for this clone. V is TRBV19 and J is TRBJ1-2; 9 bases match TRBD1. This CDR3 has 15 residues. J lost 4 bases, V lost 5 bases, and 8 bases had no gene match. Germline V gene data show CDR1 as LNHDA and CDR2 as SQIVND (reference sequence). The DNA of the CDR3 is TGTGCCAGTAGTCGTCTCCAGGACAGGGGCTATGGCTACACCTTC. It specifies CASSRLQDRGYGYTF.

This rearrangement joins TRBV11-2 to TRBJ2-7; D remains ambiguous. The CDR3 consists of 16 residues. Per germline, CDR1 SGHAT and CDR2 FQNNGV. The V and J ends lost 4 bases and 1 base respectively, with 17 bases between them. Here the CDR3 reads CASSSHTLVGSYEQYF. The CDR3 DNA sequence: TGTGCCAGCAGCTCCCACACTCTGGTGGGATCCTACGAGCAGTACTTC.

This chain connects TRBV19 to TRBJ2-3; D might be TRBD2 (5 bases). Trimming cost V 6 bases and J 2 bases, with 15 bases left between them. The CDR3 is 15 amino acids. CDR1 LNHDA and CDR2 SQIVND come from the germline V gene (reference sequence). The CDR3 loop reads CASSPSWRLTDTQYF. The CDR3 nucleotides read TGTGCCAGTAGCCCCAGTTGGAGGCTCACAGATACGCAGTATTTT.

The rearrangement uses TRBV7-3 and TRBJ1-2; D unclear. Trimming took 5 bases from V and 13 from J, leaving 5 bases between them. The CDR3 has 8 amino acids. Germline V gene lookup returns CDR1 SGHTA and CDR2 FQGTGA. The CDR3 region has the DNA TGTGCCAGCAGCCCGGGCACCTTC. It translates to CASSPGTF. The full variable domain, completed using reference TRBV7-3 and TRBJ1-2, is GAGVSQTPSNKVTEKGKYVELRCDPISGHTALYWYRQSLGQGPEFLIYFQGTGAADDSGLPNDRFFAVRPEGSVSTLKIQRTERGDSAVYLCASSPGTFGSGTRLTVV.

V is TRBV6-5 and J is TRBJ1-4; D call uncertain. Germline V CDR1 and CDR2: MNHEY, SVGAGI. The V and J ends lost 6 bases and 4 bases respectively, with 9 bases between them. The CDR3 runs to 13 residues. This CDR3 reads CASRGWNNEKLFF. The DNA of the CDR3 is TGTGCCAGCAGGGGATGGAATAATGAAAAACTGTTTTTT.

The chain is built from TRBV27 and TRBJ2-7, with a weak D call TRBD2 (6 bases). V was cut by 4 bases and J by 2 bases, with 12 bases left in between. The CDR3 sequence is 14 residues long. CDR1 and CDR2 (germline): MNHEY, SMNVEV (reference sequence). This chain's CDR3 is CASSSSGLTYEQYF. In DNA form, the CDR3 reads TGTGCCAGCAGTTCCTCGGGACTCACCTACGAGCAGTACTTC.

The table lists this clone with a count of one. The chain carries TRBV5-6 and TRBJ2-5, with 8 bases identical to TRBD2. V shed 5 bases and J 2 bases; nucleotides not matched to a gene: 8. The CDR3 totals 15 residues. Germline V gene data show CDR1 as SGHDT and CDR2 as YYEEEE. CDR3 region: CASRPTGTSQETQYF. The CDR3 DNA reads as TGTGCCAGCAGACCCACCGGGACTAGTCAAGAGACCCAGTACTTC. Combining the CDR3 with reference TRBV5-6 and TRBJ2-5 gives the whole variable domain DAGVTQSPTHLIKTRGQQVTLRCSPKSGHDTVSWYQQALGQGPQFIFQYYEEEERQRGNFPDRFSGHQFPNYSSELNVNALLLGDSALYLCASRPTGTSQETQYFGPGTRLLVL.

CDR3 bases: TGTGCCGGTAGCGGGGGGGCCGGAGAAGGCACAGATACGCAGTATTTT. Its translation: CAGSGGAGEGTDTQYF. V is TRBV7-9 and J is TRBJ2-3, with 11 nucleotides matching TRBD2. J lost 1 base, V lost 11 bases, and 11 bases had no gene match. The germline CDR1 and CDR2 sequences are SEHNR and FQNEAQ (reference sequence). The length of the CDR3 is 16 residues. The full variable domain, with the rest looked up from reference TRBV7-9 and TRBJ2-3, is DTGVSQNPRHKITKRGQNVTFRCDPISEHNRLYWYRQTLGQGPEFLTYFQNEAQLEKSRLLSDRFSAERPKGSFSTLEIQRTEQGDSAMYLCAGSGGAGEGTDTQYFGPGTRLTVL.

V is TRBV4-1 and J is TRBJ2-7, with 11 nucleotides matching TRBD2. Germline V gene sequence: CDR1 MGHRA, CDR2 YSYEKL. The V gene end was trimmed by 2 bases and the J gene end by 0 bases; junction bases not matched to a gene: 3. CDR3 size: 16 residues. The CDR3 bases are TGCGCCAGCAGCCAACAGACTAGCGGGGCCTCCTACGAGCAGTACTTC. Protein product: CASSQQTSGASYEQYF.

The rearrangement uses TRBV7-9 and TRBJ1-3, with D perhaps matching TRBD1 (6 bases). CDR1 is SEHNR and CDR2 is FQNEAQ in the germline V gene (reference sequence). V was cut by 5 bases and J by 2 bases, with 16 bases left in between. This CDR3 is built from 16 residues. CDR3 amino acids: CASSLQRGGTGNTIYF. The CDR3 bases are TGTGCCAGCAGCCTTCAACGGGGGGGCACTGGAAACACCATATATTTT.

The CDR3 loop is CASSADPGGAVTPLHF. The CDR3 coding sequence is TGTGCCAGCAGCGCTGACCCCGGGGGGGCGGTAACACCCCTCCACTTT. J is TRBJ1-6 and V is TRBV5-4, with D tentatively TRBD1 (6 bases). This CDR3 has 16 residues. V dropped 4 bases and J dropped 11 bases, with 22 bases sitting between them. Germline V CDR1 and CDR2: SGHNT, YYREEE (reference sequence).